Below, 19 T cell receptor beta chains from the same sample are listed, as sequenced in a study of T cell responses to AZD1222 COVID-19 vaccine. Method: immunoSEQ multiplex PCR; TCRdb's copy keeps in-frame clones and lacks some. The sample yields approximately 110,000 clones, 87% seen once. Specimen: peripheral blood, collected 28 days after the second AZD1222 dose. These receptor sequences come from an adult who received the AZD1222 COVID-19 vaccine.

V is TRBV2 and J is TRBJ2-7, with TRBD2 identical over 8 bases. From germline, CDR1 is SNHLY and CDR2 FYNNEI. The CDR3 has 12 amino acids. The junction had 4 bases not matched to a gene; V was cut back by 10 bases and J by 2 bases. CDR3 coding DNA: TGTGCCACCGGACTAGCTACCTACGAGCAGTACTTC. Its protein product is CATGLATYEQYF.

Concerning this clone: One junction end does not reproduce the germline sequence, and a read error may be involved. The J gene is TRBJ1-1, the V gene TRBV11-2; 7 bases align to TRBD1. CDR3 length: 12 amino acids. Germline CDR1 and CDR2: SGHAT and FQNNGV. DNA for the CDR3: TGTGCCAGCAGCCTAGACAGGGATGAAGCTTTCTTT. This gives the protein CASSLDRDEAFF.

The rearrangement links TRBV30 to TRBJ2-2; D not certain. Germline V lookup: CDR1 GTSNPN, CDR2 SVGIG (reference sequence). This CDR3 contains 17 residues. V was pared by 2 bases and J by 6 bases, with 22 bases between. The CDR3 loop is CAWSPSGGWPKAGELFF. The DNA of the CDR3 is TGTGCCTGGAGTCCCTCCGGTGGGTGGCCCAAGGCCGGGGAGCTGTTTTTT.

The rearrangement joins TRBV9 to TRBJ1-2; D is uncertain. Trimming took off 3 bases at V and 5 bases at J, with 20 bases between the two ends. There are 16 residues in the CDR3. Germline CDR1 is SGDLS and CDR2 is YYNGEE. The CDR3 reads CASSAPDTFLTYGYTF. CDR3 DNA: TGTGCCAGCAGCGCGCCCGACACCTTCCTAACATATGGCTACACCTTC. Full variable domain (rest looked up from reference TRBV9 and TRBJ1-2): DSGVTQTPKHLITATGQRVTLRCSPRSGDLSVYWYQQSLDQGLQFLIQYYNGEERAKGNILERFSAQQFPDLHSELNLSSLELGDSALYFCASSAPDTFLTYGYTFGSGTRLTVV.

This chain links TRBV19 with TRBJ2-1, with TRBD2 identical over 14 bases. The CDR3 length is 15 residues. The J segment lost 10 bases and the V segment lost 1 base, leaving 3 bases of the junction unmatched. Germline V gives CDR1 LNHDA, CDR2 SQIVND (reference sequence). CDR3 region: CASSIGGLAGDEQFF. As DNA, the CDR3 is TGTGCCAGTAGTATAGGGGGACTAGCGGGAGACGAGCAGTTCTTC. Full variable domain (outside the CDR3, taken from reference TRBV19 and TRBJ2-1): DGGITQSPKYLFRKEGQNVTLSCEQNLNHDAMYWYRQDPGQGLRLIYYSQIVNDFQKGDIAEGYSVSREKKESFPLTVTSAQKNPTAFYLCASSIGGLAGDEQFFGPGTRLTVL.

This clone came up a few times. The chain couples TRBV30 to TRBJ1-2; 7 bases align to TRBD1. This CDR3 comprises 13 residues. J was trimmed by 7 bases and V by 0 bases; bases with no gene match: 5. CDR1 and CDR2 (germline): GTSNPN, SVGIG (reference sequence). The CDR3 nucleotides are TGTGCCTGGAGTGTACAGGGGACGATTGGCTACACCTTC. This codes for CAWSVQGTIGYTF.

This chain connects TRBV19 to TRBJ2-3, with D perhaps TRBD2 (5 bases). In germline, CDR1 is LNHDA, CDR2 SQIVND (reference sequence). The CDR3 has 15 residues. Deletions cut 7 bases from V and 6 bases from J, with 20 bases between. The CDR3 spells CASNPSGMIRDTQYF. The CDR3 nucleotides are TGTGCCAGTAACCCCTCCGGGATGATTCGGGATACGCAGTATTTT.

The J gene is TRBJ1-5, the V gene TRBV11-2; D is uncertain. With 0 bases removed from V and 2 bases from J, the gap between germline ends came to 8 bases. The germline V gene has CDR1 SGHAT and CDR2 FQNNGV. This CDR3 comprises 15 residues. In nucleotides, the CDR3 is TGTGCCAGCAGCTTAGAATGGGATGGCAATCAGCCCCAGCATTTT. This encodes CASSLEWDGNQPQHF.

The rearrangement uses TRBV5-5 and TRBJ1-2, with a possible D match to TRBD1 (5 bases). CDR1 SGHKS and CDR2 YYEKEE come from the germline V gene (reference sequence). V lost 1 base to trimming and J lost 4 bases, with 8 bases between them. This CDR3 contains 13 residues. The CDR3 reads CASSLRGGYGYTF. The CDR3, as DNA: TGTGCCAGCAGCTTGCGCGGGGGCTATGGCTACACCTTC.

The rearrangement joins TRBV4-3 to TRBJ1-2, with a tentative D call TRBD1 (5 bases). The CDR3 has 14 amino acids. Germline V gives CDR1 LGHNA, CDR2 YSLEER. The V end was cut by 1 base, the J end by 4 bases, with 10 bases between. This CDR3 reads CASSQAPGIYGYTF. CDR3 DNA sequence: TGCGCCAGCAGCCAAGCACCAGGGATCTATGGCTACACCTTC.

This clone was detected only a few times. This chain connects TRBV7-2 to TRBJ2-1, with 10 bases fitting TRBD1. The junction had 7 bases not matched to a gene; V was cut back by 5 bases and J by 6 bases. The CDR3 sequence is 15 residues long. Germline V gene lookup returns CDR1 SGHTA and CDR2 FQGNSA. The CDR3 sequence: CASSMGQGITNEQFF. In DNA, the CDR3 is TGTGCCAGCAGCATGGGACAGGGGATCACCAATGAGCAGTTCTTC.

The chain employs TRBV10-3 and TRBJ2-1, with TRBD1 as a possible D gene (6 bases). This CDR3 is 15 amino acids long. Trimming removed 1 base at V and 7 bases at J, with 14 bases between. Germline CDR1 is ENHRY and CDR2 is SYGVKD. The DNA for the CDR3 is TGTGCCATCAGTGAGTTAACAGGGTTGCGGAATGAGCAGTTCTTC. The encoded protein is CAISELTGLRNEQFF.

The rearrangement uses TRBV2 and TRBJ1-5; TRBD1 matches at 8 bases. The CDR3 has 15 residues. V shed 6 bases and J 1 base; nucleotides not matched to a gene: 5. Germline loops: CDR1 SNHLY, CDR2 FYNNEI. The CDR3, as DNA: TGTGCCAGCAGCCCGGGGACAGGAAGCAATCAGCCCCAGCATTTT. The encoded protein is CASSPGTGSNQPQHF.

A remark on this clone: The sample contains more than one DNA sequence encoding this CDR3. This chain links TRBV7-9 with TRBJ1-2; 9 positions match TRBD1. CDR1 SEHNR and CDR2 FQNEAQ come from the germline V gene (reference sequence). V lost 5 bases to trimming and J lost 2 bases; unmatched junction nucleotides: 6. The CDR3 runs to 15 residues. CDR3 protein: CASSPTQGANYGYTF. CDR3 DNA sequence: TGTGCCAGCAGCCCCACACAGGGGGCGAACTATGGCTACACCTTC.

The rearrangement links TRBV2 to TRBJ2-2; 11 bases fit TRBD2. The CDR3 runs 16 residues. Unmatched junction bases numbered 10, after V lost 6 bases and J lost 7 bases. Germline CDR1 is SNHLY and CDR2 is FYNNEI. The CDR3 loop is CASSGTSGRGGGELFF. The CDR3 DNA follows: TGTGCCAGCAGCGGAACTAGCGGGAGAGGTGGCGGGGAGCTGTTTTTT.

CDR3 bases: TGTGCCAGGCGGGGTGGCACTGAAGCTTTCTTT. It encodes CARRGGTEAFF. The V call is TRBV2, the J call TRBJ1-1; D gene ambiguous. The germline CDR1 and CDR2 sequences are SNHLY and FYNNEI. This CDR3 has 11 residues. The V end was cut by 9 bases, the J end by 4 bases, with 9 bases between.

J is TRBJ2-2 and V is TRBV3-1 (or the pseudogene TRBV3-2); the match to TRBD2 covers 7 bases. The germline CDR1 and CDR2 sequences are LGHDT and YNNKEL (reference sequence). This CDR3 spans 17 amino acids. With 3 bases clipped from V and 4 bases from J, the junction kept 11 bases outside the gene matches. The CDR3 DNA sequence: TGTGCCAGCAGCCATGCGACTGGCGGGAGTGGCACCGGGGAGCTGTTTTTT. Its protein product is CASSHATGGSGTGELFF.

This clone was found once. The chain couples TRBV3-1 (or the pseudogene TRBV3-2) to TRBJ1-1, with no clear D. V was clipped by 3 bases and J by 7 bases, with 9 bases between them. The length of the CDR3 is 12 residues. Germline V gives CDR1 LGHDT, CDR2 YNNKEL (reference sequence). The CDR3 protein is CASSHSKSEAFF. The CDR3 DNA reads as TGTGCCAGCAGCCATTCAAAGAGTGAAGCTTTCTTT.

The chain's CDR3 is CASSVVTSGGTDTQYF. In DNA form, the CDR3 reads TGTGCCAGCAGCGTAGTGACTAGCGGGGGCACAGATACGCAGTATTTT. This chain connects TRBV9 to TRBJ2-3; 11 nucleotides agree with TRBD2. The trim removed 0 bases at V and 1 base at J, leaving 1 base unmatched. The CDR3 consists of 16 residues. Per the germline V gene, CDR1 is SGDLS and CDR2 is YYNGEE.